The rows below give T cell receptor beta chains drawn from one sample of a study of blood T cell repertoires in COVID-19. Assay: immunoSEQ multiplex PCR; the TCRdb copy retains only in-frame clones and omits some. The repertoire holds approximately 400,000 clones, with 81% as singletons. Sequencing used peripheral blood. Receptor source: a human donor with acute or convalescent COVID-19. The donor label of this sample is uncertain. CDR3s include the opening cysteine and the closing phenylalanine or tryptophan. Fields, in order: CDR3 protein, D gene, CDR3 length, clone size, V gene, J gene. A D gene is named only where the DNA matches it firmly. Rows give clone size only sometimes, using once, few, many, or a class for an expanded clone.

CDR3aa: CASSLQGNTIYF
d_gene: -
len: 12
abundance: -
v_gene: TRBV12-3/TRBV12-4
j_gene: TRBJ1-3

CDR3aa: CASSFIQTNTEAFF
d_gene: -
len: 14
abundance: -
v_gene: TRBV7-9
j_gene: TRBJ1-1

CDR3aa: CASSPAGTPRYTF
d_gene: -
len: 13
abundance: -
v_gene: TRBV7-2
j_gene: TRBJ1-2

CDR3aa: CASSFFRGNSGANVLTF
d_gene: -
len: 17
abundance: -
v_gene: TRBV5-5
j_gene: TRBJ2-6

CDR3aa: CASSLSTLDRTRPETQYF
d_gene: -
len: 18
abundance: -
v_gene: TRBV27
j_gene: TRBJ2-5

CDR3aa: CAWSVQGGYGYTF
d_gene: TRBD1
len: 13
abundance: -
v_gene: TRBV30
j_gene: TRBJ1-2

CDR3aa: CASSFEENYGYTF
d_gene: -
len: 13
abundance: -
v_gene: TRBV7-9
j_gene: TRBJ1-2

CDR3aa: CAWRGDSPYEQYF
d_gene: -
len: 13
abundance: -
v_gene: TRBV30
j_gene: TRBJ2-7

CDR3aa: CASSRQGSTGNTIYF
d_gene: TRBD1
len: 15
abundance: few
v_gene: TRBV3-1/TRBV3-2
j_gene: TRBJ1-3

CDR3aa: CASSFDGWNSPLHF
d_gene: -
len: 14
abundance: few
v_gene: TRBV5-1
j_gene: TRBJ1-6

CDR3aa: CASSGTGNIADTQYF
d_gene: TRBD1
len: 15
abundance: once
v_gene: TRBV19
j_gene: TRBJ2-3

CDR3aa: CAWSVFGLGDSYGYTF
d_gene: TRBD1
len: 16
abundance: -
v_gene: TRBV30
j_gene: TRBJ1-2

CDR3aa: CASSFWTGTPYEQYF
d_gene: TRBD1
len: 15
abundance: few
v_gene: TRBV5-1
j_gene: TRBJ2-7

CDR3aa: CASSKPTPGQVALNTEAFF
d_gene: -
len: 19
abundance: -
v_gene: TRBV21-1
j_gene: TRBJ1-1

CDR3aa: CASSARTGVSNQPQHF
d_gene: TRBD1
len: 16
abundance: -
v_gene: TRBV2
j_gene: TRBJ1-5

CDR3aa: CATSDLFSAGNKDTGELFF
d_gene: -
len: 19
abundance: few
v_gene: TRBV24-1
j_gene: TRBJ2-2

CDR3aa: CASSSQGYGYTF
d_gene: -
len: 12
abundance: -
v_gene: TRBV7-9
j_gene: TRBJ1-2

CDR3aa: CASSLNPQGGNSPLHF
d_gene: -
len: 16
abundance: -
v_gene: TRBV5-1
j_gene: TRBJ1-6

CDR3aa: CASSFLQGNTGELFF
d_gene: -
len: 15
abundance: -
v_gene: TRBV5-4
j_gene: TRBJ2-2

CDR3aa: CASSRDRANQPQHF
d_gene: TRBD1
len: 14
abundance: few
v_gene: TRBV3-1/TRBV3-2
j_gene: TRBJ1-5

CDR3aa: CASSGTGQSHSGNTIYF
d_gene: TRBD1
len: 17
abundance: few
v_gene: TRBV5-1
j_gene: TRBJ1-3

CDR3aa: CASSRNGAANTEAFF
d_gene: -
len: 15
abundance: -
v_gene: TRBV5-1
j_gene: TRBJ1-1

CDR3aa: CASSPPERRGNNEQFF
d_gene: -
len: 16
abundance: -
v_gene: TRBV18
j_gene: TRBJ2-1

CDR3aa: CASSSVTAGKHYGYTF
d_gene: -
len: 16
abundance: -
v_gene: TRBV28
j_gene: TRBJ1-2

CDR3aa: CASKITGLGELFF
d_gene: -
len: 13
abundance: few
v_gene: TRBV27
j_gene: TRBJ2-2

CDR3aa: CASSYVAFSGNTIYF
d_gene: -
len: 15
abundance: -
v_gene: TRBV11-2
j_gene: TRBJ1-3

CDR3aa: CASRPTGAGANVLTF
d_gene: -
len: 15
abundance: once
v_gene: TRBV11-2
j_gene: TRBJ2-6

CDR3aa: CASSYSVGRRTEAFF
d_gene: -
len: 15
abundance: many
v_gene: TRBV6-5
j_gene: TRBJ1-1

CDR3aa: CASSLATHRGGADTQYF
d_gene: TRBD1
len: 17
abundance: -
v_gene: TRBV7-9
j_gene: TRBJ2-3

CDR3aa: CASSLSQVEEAFF
d_gene: -
len: 13
abundance: -
v_gene: TRBV11-3
j_gene: TRBJ1-1

CDR3aa: CASSSGFVNGYTF
d_gene: -
len: 13
abundance: -
v_gene: TRBV12-3/TRBV12-4
j_gene: TRBJ1-2

CDR3aa: CASSLSAGQTNQPQHF
d_gene: TRBD1
len: 16
abundance: -
v_gene: TRBV7-6
j_gene: TRBJ1-5

CDR3aa: CSGATGVRGYTF
d_gene: TRBD1
len: 12
abundance: -
v_gene: TRBV29-1
j_gene: TRBJ1-2

CDR3aa: CASSPGANEKLFF
d_gene: -
len: 13
abundance: -
v_gene: TRBV18
j_gene: TRBJ1-4

CDR3aa: CASSYSGSSGADTQYF
d_gene: -
len: 16
abundance: once
v_gene: TRBV6-5
j_gene: TRBJ2-3

CDR3aa: CASRGPSPTEAFF
d_gene: -
len: 13
abundance: -
v_gene: TRBV28
j_gene: TRBJ1-1

CDR3aa: CASSPNRLAGVPETQYF
d_gene: TRBD2
len: 17
abundance: -
v_gene: TRBV19
j_gene: TRBJ2-5